The text below deals with one TCR beta chain. The data are from a study of blood T cell repertoires in COVID-19. Overall study context: Acute and convalescent COVID-19 specimens originated in the United States, Italy and Spain.

In the original processing: Reference gene primer amplification gave estimated nucleated cell counts. Here immunoSEQ multiplex PCR was the method, and the copy in TCRdb shows in-frame clones only, minus some. V, J and clone size are taken as reported in that table, and D and trimming were inferred from the DNA itself. This table has about 86,000 clones, around 80% appearing once. The CDR3 contains 17 residues. Trimming stripped 6 bases from V and 0 bases from J, with 15 bases between. Germline V gene sequence: CDR1 MDHEN, CDR2 SYDVKM. The source is an elderly woman with active or convalescent COVID-19. The chain carries TRBV28 and TRBJ1-6; D gene unclear. The sequencing sample was made of peripheral blood. The CDR3 is CASSGLLVSSYNSPLHF. The CDR3 bases are TGTGCCAGCAGCGGACTGCTCGTTAGCTCCTATAATTCACCCCTCCACTTT.